The T cell receptor (beta chain) described here comes from a study of chemoradiotherapy in HPV16-positive cancers. Study-wide context: Functional T-cell assays on two HPV16-positive patients' cells defined candidate HPV-specific clones and common TCR motifs.

This CDR3 is 16 amino acids long. Trimming removed 4 bases at V and 3 bases at J, with 16 bases between. Germline CDR1 is SGHRS and CDR2 is YFSETQ. Profiled with immunoSEQ multiplex PCR; TCRdb holds only in-frame clones, not every one. The table includes approximately 58,000 clones, roughly nine tenths detected once. The clonotype was recovered from a human donor with HPV-associated anogenital cancer. Sequenced here: blood, sampled from a patient who underwent chemoradiotherapy. The J gene is TRBJ1-4, the V gene TRBV5-1; D may be TRBD1 (5 bases). CDR3 coding DNA: TGCGCCAGCAGCCCTCTCCAGGGAGGATCTAATGAAAAACTGTTTTTT. This sequence encodes CASSPLQGGSNEKLFF.